The present TCR beta chain was sequenced within a study of breast tumors, draining lymph nodes, adjacent tissues. Samples came from axillary lymph nodes draining the breast cancer. About this clonotype itself: The target antigen is unknown.

TCRdb passed the multiplex PCR reads through MiXCR, listing each CDR3 protein once. The sample has some 100,000 distinct CDR3 sequences; approximately 21% are singletons. Study-level findings and limits: Findings are consistent with lymph node origin and intratumoral expansion of most tumor T cells. Tumor and nontumor repertoires were significantly more similar in luminal-like than in basal-like breast cancer. Data only fit, rather than demonstrated, lymph node origin of most tumor T cells. Compared with lymph nodes, tumors were less diverse; compared with nontumor tissue, more.

There are 16 residues in the CDR3. Germline-derived CDR1 and CDR2 are MNHEY and SVGEGT. The V gene lost 6 bases and the J gene lost 3 bases, with 20 bases spanning the gap. V and J are TRBV6-2 or TRBV6-3 and TRBJ1-1; TRBD1 is a possible D gene (6 bases). This sequence originates from a female donor with breast cancer. Some clones in this sample may be carry-over from other donors' samples. Sequencing used axillary lymph node tissue. Written as DNA, the CDR3 is TGTGCCAGCAGCTCGCCGAAAGACAGGCAATACACTGAAGCTTTCTTT. Translation: CASSSPKDRQYTEAFF.